The rows below give T cell receptor beta chains drawn from one sample of a study of cytomegalovirus exposure and HLA in healthy donors. The table came from immunoSEQ multiplex PCR; TCRdb's copy has only in-frame clones and leaves some out. The table records under 250,000 clones, over 60% of them present only once. The sample was PBMCs. The receptors derive from a man aged 18 to 29 in good health and CMV-seronegative. Both conserved end residues are part of each CDR3. D genes are given only for firm matches. Part of the rows lack a size; the others show once, few, many or a class for expanded clones.

j_call,v_call,d_call,clone_size,cdr3_nt,cdr3_aa
TRBJ1-2,TRBV5-1,NA,NA,TGCGCCATCGGGGGGGGGTTGGATGGCTACACCTTC,CAIGGGLDGYTF
TRBJ1-4,TRBV28,TRBD1,NA,TGTGCCAGCAGTTTATGGGGCAGGGGGCAGGAAAAACTGTTTTTT,CASSLWGRGQEKLFF
TRBJ2-7,TRBV2,NA,few,TGTGCCAGCGTGGGCAGACCCTACGAGCAGTACTTC,CASVGRPYEQYF
TRBJ2-3,TRBV11-2,TRBD1,NA,TGTGCCAGCAGCTTCAAGGGGGCCAGCACAGATACGCAGTATTTT,CASSFKGASTDTQYF
TRBJ2-2,TRBV11-3,NA,few,TGTGCCAGCAGCTTAAGAGGGCGGGGAAACACCGGGGAGCTGTTTTTT,CASSLRGRGNTGELFF
TRBJ2-7,TRBV5-1,NA,once,TGCGCCAGCAGCTTGGGAGGGAGCCGAGGGGGCGAGCAGTACTTC,CASSLGGSRGGEQYF
TRBJ2-1,TRBV9,TRBD2,NA,TGTGCCAGCAGCCTGAGCGGGAGGTCCTCCGATGAGCAGTTCTTC,CASSLSGRSSDEQFF
TRBJ2-7,TRBV6-5,NA,NA,TGTGCCAGCGGTTCGGGGGTAGGTATCCCCTACGAGCAGTACTTC,CASGSGVGIPYEQYF
TRBJ1-1,TRBV6-1,NA,NA,TGTGCCAGCAATCTCAGGGTTATGAACACTGAAGCTTTCTTT,CASNLRVMNTEAFF
TRBJ2-2,TRBV5-1,TRBD1,NA,TGCGCCAGCAGCGCGACAGGGGGCGGCGGGGAGCTGTTTTTT,CASSATGGGGELFF
TRBJ2-7,TRBV10-2,TRBD2,NA,TGCGCCACTACGGGGACTACCTCCCAGTACTTC,CATTGTTSQYF
TRBJ2-7,TRBV5-6,TRBD2,few,TGTGCCAGCAGCAAGGGACTAGCAGCCTACGAGCAGTACTTC,CASSKGLAAYEQYF
TRBJ1-5,TRBV30,NA,few,TGTGCCTGGAGTGTTGAGGGCAATCAGCCCCAGCATTTT,CAWSVEGNQPQHF
TRBJ1-3,TRBV9,NA,NA,TGTGCCAGCAGCGTGAGACAGGCCGGCTCTGGAAACACCATATATTTT,CASSVRQAGSGNTIYF
TRBJ2-7,TRBV4-1,TRBD2,NA,TGCGCCAGCAGCCAAGACTCTAGCGGGACCGGCAACTACGAGCAGTACTTC,CASSQDSSGTGNYEQYF
TRBJ2-1,TRBV18,NA,NA,TGTGCCAGCTCACCACCGGCCCAGGGGTTATCGAATGAGCAGTTCTTC,CASSPPAQGLSNEQFF
TRBJ2-2,TRBV28,TRBD2,few,TGTGCCAGCAGTTTTCTGATCGCGGGAGGGAACACCGGGGAGCTGTTTTTT,CASSFLIAGGNTGELFF
TRBJ2-7,TRBV7-8,NA,NA,TGTGCCAGCAGCCACAGGGAAACCTACGAGCAGTACTTC,CASSHRETYEQYF
TRBJ1-3,TRBV28,NA,NA,TGTGCCAGCAGTTTGCCCCTACCGGGGTTCTCTGGAAACACCATATATTTT,CASSLPLPGFSGNTIYF
TRBJ1-5,TRBV7-9,TRBD1,NA,TGTTCCAGCAGCTTAGACGACAGGGGTAGCAATCAGCCCCAGCATTTT,CSSSLDDRGSNQPQHF
TRBJ1-4,TRBV7-9,TRBD1,many,TGTGCCAGCAGCACTCGACAGGGTCTAAGGGCTAATGAAAAACTGTTTTTT,CASSTRQGLRANEKLFF
TRBJ1-1,TRBV10-3,NA,once,TGTGCCATCAGTCACGGGGAAGGGAGAACTGAAGCTTTCTTT,CAISHGEGRTEAFF
TRBJ1-1,TRBV15,NA,NA,TGTGCCACCAGCCCCCGAATCGGGTACACTGAAGCTTTCTTT,CATSPRIGYTEAFF
TRBJ1-3,TRBV11-2,NA,NA,TGTGCCAGCAGCTTAGATAGCAGCTCTGGAAACACCATATATTTT,CASSLDSSSGNTIYF
TRBJ2-3,TRBV18,TRBD2,NA,TGTGCCAGCTCACTAGGACTAGTGGGGCCCACAGATACGCAGTATTTT,CASSLGLVGPTDTQYF
TRBJ2-7,TRBV28,NA,once,TGTGCCAGCCGACTCGGGACACCCACCCTCTACGAGCAGTACTTC,CASRLGTPTLYEQYF
TRBJ2-7,TRBV30,TRBD1,few,TGTGCCTGGAGCCCGACAGGGAGCTCCTACGAGCAGTACTTC,CAWSPTGSSYEQYF
TRBJ2-7,TRBV10-3,NA,NA,TGTGCCATCAAACAACAGGCCGTCGCCTCCGAGCAGTACTTC,CAIKQQAVASEQYF
TRBJ1-2,TRBV30,NA,few,TGTGCCTGGACCAATACCGGGAATTCAGGCTGGGGCTACACCTTC,CAWTNTGNSGWGYTF